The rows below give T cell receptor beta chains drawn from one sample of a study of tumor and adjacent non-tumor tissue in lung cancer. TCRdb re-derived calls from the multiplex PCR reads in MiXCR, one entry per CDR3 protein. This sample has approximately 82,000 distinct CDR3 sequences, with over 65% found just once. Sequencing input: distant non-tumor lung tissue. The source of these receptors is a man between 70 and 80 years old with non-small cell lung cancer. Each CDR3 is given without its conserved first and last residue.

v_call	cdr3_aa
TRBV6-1	ARTARDRNGDGYT
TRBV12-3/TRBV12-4	ASRTRKGTSGGNTGELF
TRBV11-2	ANSPTGGIYDYT
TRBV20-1	GARGWGNKRNSPLH
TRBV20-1	SASSLPWDGTDTQY
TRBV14	ASSPSPGKDTQY
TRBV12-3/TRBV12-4	ANRPGEVNYGYT
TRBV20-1	NARAWNTEAF
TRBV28	ASSSLKGSWTNVLT
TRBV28	ASKRAGNGYEQY
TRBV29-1	SVGGEGHTEAF
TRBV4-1	ASSREDRAGYT
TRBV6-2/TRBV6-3	ASSIHGSRSYNEQF
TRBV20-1	SATKTGEENQPQH
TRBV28	AISPISSGANVLT
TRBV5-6	DSSLPSLYEQF
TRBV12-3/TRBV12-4	ASNPLVGTEAF
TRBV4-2	ASSQMDRTTDTQY
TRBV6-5	ARMRAPGAGYT